This T cell receptor (beta chain) was sequenced during a study of blood T cell repertoires in COVID-19. After removal of 0 bases from V and 1 base from J, the junction contained 14 bases not matched to a gene. This CDR3 is built from 19 residues. Germline CDR1 is MGHRA and CDR2 is YSYEKL. This clone occurred once. How the authors handled the data: Estimation of nucleated cell counts relied on the amplification of reference gene primers. Using immunoSEQ multiplex PCR, the repertoire was profiled, and TCRdb retains in-frame clones only, with some absent. V and J calls plus clone size are reproduced from that table; the DNA served to infer D and trimming. Among around 110,000 clones listed, approximately 78% were seen once.

This sequence joins TRBV4-1 and TRBJ2-7; TRBD2 matches 8 bases. Input material: peripheral blood. The source is a man aged 65-85 years with acute or convalescent COVID-19. CDR3 sequence (DNA): TGCGCCAGCAGCCAAGATCGGCTCCGGGGGGGGACTGGGTCCTACGAGCAGTACTTC. Translation: CASSQDRLRGGTGSYEQYF.